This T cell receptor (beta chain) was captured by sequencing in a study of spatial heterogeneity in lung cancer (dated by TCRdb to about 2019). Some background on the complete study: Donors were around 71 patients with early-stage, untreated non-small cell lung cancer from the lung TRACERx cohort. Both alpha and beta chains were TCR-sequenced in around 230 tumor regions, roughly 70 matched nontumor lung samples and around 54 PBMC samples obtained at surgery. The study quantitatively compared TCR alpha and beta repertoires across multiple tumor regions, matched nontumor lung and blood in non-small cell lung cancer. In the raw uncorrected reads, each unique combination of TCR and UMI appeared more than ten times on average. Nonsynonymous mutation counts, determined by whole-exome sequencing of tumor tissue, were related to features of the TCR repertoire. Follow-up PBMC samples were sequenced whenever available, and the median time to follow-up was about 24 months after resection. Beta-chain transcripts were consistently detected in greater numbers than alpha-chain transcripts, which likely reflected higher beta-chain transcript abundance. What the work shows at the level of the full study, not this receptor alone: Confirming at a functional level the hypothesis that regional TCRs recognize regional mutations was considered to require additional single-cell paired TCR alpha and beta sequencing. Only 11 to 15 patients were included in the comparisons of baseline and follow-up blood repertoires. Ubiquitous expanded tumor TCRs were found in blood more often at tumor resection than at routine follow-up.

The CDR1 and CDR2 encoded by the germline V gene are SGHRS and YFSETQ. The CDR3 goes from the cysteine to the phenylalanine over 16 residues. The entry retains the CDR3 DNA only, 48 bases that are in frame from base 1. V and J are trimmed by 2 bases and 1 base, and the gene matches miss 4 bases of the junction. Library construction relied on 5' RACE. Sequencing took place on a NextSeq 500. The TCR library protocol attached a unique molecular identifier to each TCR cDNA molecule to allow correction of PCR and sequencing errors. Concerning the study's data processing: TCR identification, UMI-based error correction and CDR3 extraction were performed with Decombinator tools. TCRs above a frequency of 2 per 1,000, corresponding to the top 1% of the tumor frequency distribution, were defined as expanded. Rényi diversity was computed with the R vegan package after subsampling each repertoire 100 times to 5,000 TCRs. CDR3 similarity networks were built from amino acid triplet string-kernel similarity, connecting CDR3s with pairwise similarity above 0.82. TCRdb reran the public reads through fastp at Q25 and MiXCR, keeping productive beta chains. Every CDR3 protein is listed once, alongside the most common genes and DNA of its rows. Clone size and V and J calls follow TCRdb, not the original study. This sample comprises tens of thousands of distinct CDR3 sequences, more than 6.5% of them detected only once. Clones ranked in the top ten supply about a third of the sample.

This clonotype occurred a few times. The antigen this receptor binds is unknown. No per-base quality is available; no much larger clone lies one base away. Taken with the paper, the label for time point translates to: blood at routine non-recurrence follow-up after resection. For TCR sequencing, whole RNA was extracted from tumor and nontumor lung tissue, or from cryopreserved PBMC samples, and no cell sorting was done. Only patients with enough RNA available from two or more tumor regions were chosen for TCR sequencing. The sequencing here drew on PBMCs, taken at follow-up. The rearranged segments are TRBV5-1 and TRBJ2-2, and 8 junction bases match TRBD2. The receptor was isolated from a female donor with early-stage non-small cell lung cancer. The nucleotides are TGCGCCAGCAGCTTACGTAGCGGGAAGAACACCGGGGAGCTGTTTTTT. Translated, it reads CASSLRSGKNTGELFF.